The present TCR beta chain was sequenced within a study of control samples from healthy donors and cancer patients. The data were produced by immunoSEQ multiplex PCR, yet TCRdb's version contains in-frame clones alone and is incomplete. The sample lists some 150,000 clones, 94% occurring once. CDR3 length equals 20 residues. Germline trimming cut 0 bases from V and 0 bases from J; bases unmatched to any gene: 5. The germline V gene encodes CDR1 SGHVS and CDR2 FQNEAQ. The sequence came from a man aged 55 to 70 with colorectal cancer. The V gene is TRBV7-8, the J gene TRBJ2-6; 13 bases line up with TRBD2. The sample taken for sequencing was PBMCs. Here the CDR3 reads CASSLALGLAGVSGANVLTF. The DNA for the CDR3 is TGTGCCAGCAGCTTAGCCCTAGGACTAGCGGGAGTCTCTGGGGCCAACGTCCTGACTTTC. The full variable domain, rest sourced from reference TRBV7-8 and TRBJ2-6, is GAGVSQSPRYKVAKRGQDVALRCDPISGHVSLFWYQQALGQGPEFLTYFQNEAQLDKSGLPSDRFFAERPEGSVSTLKIQRTQQEDSAVYLCASSLALGLAGVSGANVLTFGAGSRLTVL.